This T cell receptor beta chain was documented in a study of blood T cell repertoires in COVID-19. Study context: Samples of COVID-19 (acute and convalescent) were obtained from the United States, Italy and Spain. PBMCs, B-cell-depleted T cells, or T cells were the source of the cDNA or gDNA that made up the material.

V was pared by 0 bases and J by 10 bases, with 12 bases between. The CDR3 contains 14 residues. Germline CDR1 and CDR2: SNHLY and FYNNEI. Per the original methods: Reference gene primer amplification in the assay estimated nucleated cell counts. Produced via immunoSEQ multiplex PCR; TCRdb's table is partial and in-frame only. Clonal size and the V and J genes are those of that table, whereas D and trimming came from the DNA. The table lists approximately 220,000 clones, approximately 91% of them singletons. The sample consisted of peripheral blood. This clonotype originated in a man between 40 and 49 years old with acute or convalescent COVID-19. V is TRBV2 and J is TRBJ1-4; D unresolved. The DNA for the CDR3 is TGTGCCAGCAGTGAAGCGGCACCGCCTGGAAAACTGTTTTTT. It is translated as CASSEAAPPGKLFF.